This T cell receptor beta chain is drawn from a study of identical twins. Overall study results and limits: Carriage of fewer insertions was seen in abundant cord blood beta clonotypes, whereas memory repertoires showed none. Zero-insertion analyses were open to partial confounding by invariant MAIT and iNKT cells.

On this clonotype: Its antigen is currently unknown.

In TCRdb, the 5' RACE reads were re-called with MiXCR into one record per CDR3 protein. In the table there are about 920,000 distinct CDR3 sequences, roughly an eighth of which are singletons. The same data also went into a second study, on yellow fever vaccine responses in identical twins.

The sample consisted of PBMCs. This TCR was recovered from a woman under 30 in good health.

The CDR3 nucleotides are TGCAGCGCCTCGGGACAGGGGACCTACGAGCAGTACTTC. Amino acid sequence: CSASGQGTYEQYF. The J gene is TRBJ2-7, the V gene TRBV29-1; 10 bases line up with TRBD1. Germline assignment: CDR1 SQVTM and CDR2 ANQGSEA. CDR3 length: 13 amino acids. The junction had 5 bases not matched to a gene; V was cut back by 7 bases and J by 2 bases.